This T cell receptor beta chain emerged from a study of blood T cell repertoires in COVID-19. About the study: The origin of the acute and convalescent COVID-19 samples was the United States, Italy and Spain. Sources were T cells, B-cell-depleted T cells, or PBMCs; the material itself was cDNA or gDNA.

Germline CDR1 reads MNHEY; CDR2 reads SVGEGT. This CDR3 region has 16 residues. The junction had 8 bases not matched to a gene; V was cut back by 5 bases and J by 0 bases. In the study's own analysis: By means of reference gene primer amplification, nucleated cell counts were estimated. This table comes from immunoSEQ multiplex PCR, and its TCRdb copy is limited to in-frame clones, with some not included. For V, J and clone size, that table is used; D and trimming come from the DNA. Here the sample spans roughly 140,000 clones, 88% being singletons. The rearrangement joins TRBV6-2 or TRBV6-3 to TRBJ1-1; 8 positions agree with TRBD1. Sequenced sample: peripheral blood. The sequence was collected from a woman in her seventies with acute or convalescent COVID-19. The CDR3 nucleotides read TGTGCCAGCAGTCGGGATCCAGGGGGCTTGAACACTGAAGCTTTCTTT. It encodes CASSRDPGGLNTEAFF.